There are a few counts of the clone carrying this T cell receptor (beta chain). What it binds is unknown. The data stem from a study of vaccination effects on CD4 cells after COVID-19. Overall study: Each person got two doses of an mRNA SARS-CoV-2 vaccine, BNT162b2 or mRNA-1273.

The CDR3 is 12 residues long. CDR1 WNHNN and CDR2 SYGVQD come from the germline V gene (reference sequence). The V end lost 6 bases, the J end lost 9 bases, and 12 bases lay between the germline ends. Data came from immunoSEQ multiplex PCR; TCRdb stores just in-frame clones and leaves some out. The sample lists 42,000 or so clones, approximately 70% occurring once. Before sequencing, viral peptide pools were used by the ViraFEST assay to expand antigen-specific CD4+ T cells. Isolating CD4+ T cells followed about 11 days of culture. Convalescent patients had PCR-confirmed SARS-CoV-2 infection between March and December 2020. IL-2 at 10 IU/ml and peptides at 10 ug/ml were added to cultured PBMC, fewer than 2.5 million per well.

V is TRBV10-1 and J is TRBJ1-5, with D possibly TRBD1 on 6 matching bases. The clonotype comes from a human donor who had a prior SARS-CoV-2 infection. The material sequenced was CD4+ T cells from PBMCs cultured with a peptide pool, taken before COVID-19 vaccination. In nucleotides, the CDR3 is TGCGCCAGCAGGGGGGCGTGTCGGCCCCAGCATTTT. Its translation is CASRGACRPQHF.